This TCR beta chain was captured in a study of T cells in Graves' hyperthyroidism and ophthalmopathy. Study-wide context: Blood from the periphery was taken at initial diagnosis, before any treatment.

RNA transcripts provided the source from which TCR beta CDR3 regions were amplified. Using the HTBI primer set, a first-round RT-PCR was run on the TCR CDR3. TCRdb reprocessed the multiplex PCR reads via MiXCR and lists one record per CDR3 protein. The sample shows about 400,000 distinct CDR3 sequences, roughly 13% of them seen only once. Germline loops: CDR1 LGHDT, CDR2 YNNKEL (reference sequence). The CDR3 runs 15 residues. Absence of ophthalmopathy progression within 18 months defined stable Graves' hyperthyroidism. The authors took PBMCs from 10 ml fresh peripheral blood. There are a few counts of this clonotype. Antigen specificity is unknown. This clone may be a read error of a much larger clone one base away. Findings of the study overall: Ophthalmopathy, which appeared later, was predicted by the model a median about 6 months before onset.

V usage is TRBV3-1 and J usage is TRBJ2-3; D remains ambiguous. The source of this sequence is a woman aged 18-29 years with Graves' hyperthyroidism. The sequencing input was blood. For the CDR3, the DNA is TGTGCCAGCGGCCAAAGGTGGGCCAGCACAGATACGCAGTATTTT. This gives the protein CASGQRWASTDTQYF.